This TCR beta chain was sequenced during a study of vaccination effects on CD4 cells after COVID-19 (dated by TCRdb to 2022 to 2024). In the study overall: Each participant received two doses of an mRNA SARS-CoV-2 vaccine, either BNT162b2 or mRNA-1273. SARS-CoV-2 spike-specific CD4+ TCR repertoires were compared before and after mRNA vaccination in COVID-19 convalescent patients and in infection-naive vaccine recipients. The full study included over 8 COVID-19 convalescent patients and a handful of SARS-CoV-2-naive healthy vaccine recipients. In the study, cultures from other donors were sequenced using the Oncomine TCR Beta short-read assay on an Illumina iSeq 100.

The library was produced with the immunoSEQ multiplex PCR assay. TCR beta CDR3 sequencing was performed on DNA from the cultured, isolated CD4+ T cells. In the paper's pipeline: The analysis removed non-productive TCR sequences, trimmed reads to the CDR3 region, and retained only CDR3s that were 7 or more amino acids long. The MANAFEST web app was used to pick out antigen-specific clonotypes by comparing their expansion in peptide wells with that in reference cultures. To be called positive, a clone needed expansion at FDR<0.05 compared with the reference and with all other wells, an odds ratio greater than 5, and a frequency greater than 0.1% in two replicate wells. Cross-reactive clonotypes were defined as significantly expanded in SARS-CoV-2 spike wells and in at least one common cold coronavirus spike condition. Levenshtein distance calculated with the stringdist R package was used to assess CDR3 similarity, and unrooted trees were constructed with ape in R 3.6.1. This is the immuneACCESS table as TCRdb keeps it, with only in-frame sequences that have V and J called. A part of the clones is gone; compared with another copy, unresolved V genes explain less than half, and the rest is unexplained. Clone size and the V and J calls come from that table; the DNA yielded D and trimming. This sample has 50,000 or so clones in its table, and 75% to 80% of those were observed once. The leading ten clones occupy 5.5% to 7% of the sample.

The research as a whole found: Among healthy vaccine recipients, nearly all vaccine-induced clones were SARS-CoV-2 mono-reactive, and only 1 of 255 was cross-reactive with common cold coronaviruses. Clones induced by infection and clones induced by vaccination both contracted markedly at late timepoints after vaccination, which fits with T cell responses waning over time. Limitations of the study were the small number of convalescent patients and the absence of early post-infection timepoints.

Regarding this clone: Which antigen it targets is not known. Per-nucleotide qualities are absent, and no much larger clonotype sits a single base away.

V loses 2 bases of germline sequence and J loses 2 bases, and the interval between the two ends is 25 bases. Reading the germline V gene gives CDR1 SGHTA and CDR2 FQGTGA. The CDR3 runs 21 amino acids, cysteine and phenylalanine included. Only the CDR3 part of the read is kept: 63 bases, read in frame from the first base. To identify antigen-specific CD4+ T cell clonotypes by their expansion, the ViraFEST assay first stimulated PBMC with viral peptide pools and then applied TCR sequencing. After more than nine days of culture, CD4+ T cells were isolated with the EasySep CD4+ T cell isolation kit. Negative nucleocapsid antibody results before and after vaccination confirmed that the healthy vaccine recipients had no prior SARS-CoV-2 infection. Each well held under 2.5 million PBMC cultured in IMDM containing around 5% human AB serum, around 9.3 IU/ml IL-2 and gentamicin, along with around 9.1 ug/ml peptides. On days 3 and 7, half of the culture medium was replaced with fresh IL-2-containing medium. Unless noted otherwise, every peptide stimulation condition was grown in triplicate wells. Using Ficoll-Paque Plus gradient centrifugation, PBMC were separated from whole blood and then either used fresh or cryopreserved at -140C. The overlapping peptide pools covered the spike proteins of SARS-CoV-2 as well as those of the common cold coronaviruses HCoV-NL63, HCoV-OC43 and HCoV-229E. Genomic DNA was extracted from cultured CD4+ T cells with the QIAamp micro DNA kit.

The sample was CD4+ T cells from PBMCs cultured with HCoV-OC43 spike peptides, taken before COVID-19 vaccination. Read against the paper, the sample's cell subset or site label means: HCoV-OC43 spike overlapping peptide pool stimulation. Here the chain combines TRBV7-3 and TRBJ2-6, with a tentative D call of TRBD1 or TRBD2, each matching 6 bases. This receptor was obtained from a human donor who received a COVID-19 vaccine. The CDR3 protein sequence reads: CASSLLRGRQGRLPGANVLTF. The DNA sequence follows: TGTGCCAGCAGCTTATTAAGGGGGAGGCAGGGACGTCTCCCTGGGGCCAACGTCCTGACTTTC.